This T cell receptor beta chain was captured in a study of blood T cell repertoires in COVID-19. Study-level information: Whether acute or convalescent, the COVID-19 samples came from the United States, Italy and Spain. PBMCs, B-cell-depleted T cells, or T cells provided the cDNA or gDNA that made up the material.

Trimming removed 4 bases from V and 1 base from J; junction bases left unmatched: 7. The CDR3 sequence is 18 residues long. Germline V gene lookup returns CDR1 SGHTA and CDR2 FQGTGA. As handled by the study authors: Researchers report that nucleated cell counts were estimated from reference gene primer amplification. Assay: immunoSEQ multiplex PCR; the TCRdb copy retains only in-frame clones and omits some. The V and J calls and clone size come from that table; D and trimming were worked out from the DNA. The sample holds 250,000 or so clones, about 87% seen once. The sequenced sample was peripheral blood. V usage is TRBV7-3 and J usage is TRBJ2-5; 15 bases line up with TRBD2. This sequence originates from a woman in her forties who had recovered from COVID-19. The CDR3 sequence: CASSSSGTSGGIQETQYF. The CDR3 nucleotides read TGTGCCAGCAGCTCTTCCGGGACTAGCGGGGGGATCCAAGAGACCCAGTACTTC. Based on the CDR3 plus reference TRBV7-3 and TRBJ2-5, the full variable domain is GAGVSQTPSNKVTEKGKYVELRCDPISGHTALYWYRQSLGQGPEFLIYFQGTGAADDSGLPNDRFFAVRPEGSVSTLKIQRTERGDSAVYLCASSSSGTSGGIQETQYFGPGTRLLVL.